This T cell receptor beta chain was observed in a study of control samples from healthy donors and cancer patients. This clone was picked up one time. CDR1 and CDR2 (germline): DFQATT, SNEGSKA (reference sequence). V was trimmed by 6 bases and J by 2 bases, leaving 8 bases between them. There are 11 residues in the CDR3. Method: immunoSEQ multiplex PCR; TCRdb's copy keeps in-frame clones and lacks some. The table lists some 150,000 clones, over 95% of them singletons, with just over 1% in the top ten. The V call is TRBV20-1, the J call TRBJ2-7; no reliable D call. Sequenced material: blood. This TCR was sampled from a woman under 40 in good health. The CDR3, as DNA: TGCAGTGCCTCGCAAACCTACGAGCAGTACTTC. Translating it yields CSASQTYEQYF.